Each of the 9 T cell receptor beta chains below was sequenced from the same sample in a study of control samples from healthy donors and cancer patients. The protocol was immunoSEQ multiplex PCR, while the TCRdb copy is restricted to in-frame clones and leaves out a portion. Among tens of thousands of clones listed, 94% were seen once. The sequenced sample was blood. Every receptor here comes from a woman in her thirties in good health.

V and J are TRBV7-9 and TRBJ1-1; no firm D call. Germline V gene data show CDR1 as SEHNR and CDR2 as FQNEAQ (reference sequence). V lost 5 bases and J lost 1, with 11 bases in between. The CDR3 has 14 amino acids. The chain's CDR3 is CASSPDLWNTEAFF. The CDR3 nucleotides read TGTGCCAGCAGCCCCGACCTATGGAACACTGAAGCTTTCTTT.

For this clone: The identical CDR3 is also encoded by other nucleotide sequences in the sample. The chain has TRBV9 and TRBJ2-5, with TRBD2 identical over 12 bases. This CDR3 contains 14 residues. The germline gives CDR1 SGDLS, CDR2 YYNGEE. The trim removed 5 bases at V and 5 bases at J, leaving 4 bases unmatched. CDR3 nucleotide sequence: TGTGCCAGCAGTCCCGGGACTAGCGGGGAGACCCAGTACTTC. Translating gives CASSPGTSGETQYF.

The chain has TRBV7-9 and TRBJ1-2, with D uncertain. The CDR3 is 15 residues long. The V and J ends lost 5 bases and 8 bases respectively, with 21 bases between them. CDR1 is SEHNR and CDR2 is FQNEAQ in the germline V gene (reference sequence). The CDR3 nucleotides read TGTGCCAGCAGCCCGCAGATAGACCCACTGAGGGGCTACACCTTC. It translates to CASSPQIDPLRGYTF.

The J gene is TRBJ1-3, the V gene TRBV9; tentative D call: TRBD1 (6 bases). V was shortened by 4 bases and J by 2 bases, with 10 bases between the two germline ends. Per the germline V gene, CDR1 is SGDLS and CDR2 is YYNGEE. CDR3 length: 14 amino acids. This chain's CDR3 is CASSQGHPGNTIYF. Written as DNA, the CDR3 is TGTGCCAGCAGCCAGGGACATCCTGGAAACACCATATATTTT.

V usage is TRBV18 and J usage is TRBJ1-1; D is possibly TRBD1 (6 bases). The length of the CDR3 is 15 residues. CDR1 is KGHSH and CDR2 is LQKENI in the germline V gene. V lost 3 bases to trimming and J lost 5 bases, with 16 bases between them. This CDR3 reads CASSPPRRQGTEAFF. The CDR3 DNA reads as TGTGCCAGCTCACCCCCGAGGCGCCAGGGGACTGAAGCTTTCTTT.

This chain joins TRBV5-1 and TRBJ1-2; TRBD1 aligns across 7 bases. There are 14 residues in the CDR3. Per the germline V gene, CDR1 is SGHRS and CDR2 is YFSETQ. With 3 bases clipped from V and 1 base from J, the junction kept 3 bases outside the gene matches. The CDR3 loop is CASSSSGGNYGYTF. DNA of the CDR3: TGCGCCAGCAGCTCATCAGGGGGTAACTATGGCTACACCTTC.

J is TRBJ2-5 and V is TRBV30, with 9 bases fitting TRBD1. The CDR3 runs 15 residues. The germline V gene has CDR1 GTSNPN and CDR2 SVGIG (reference sequence). The J segment lost 4 bases and the V segment lost 2 bases, leaving 8 bases of the junction unmatched. CDR3 residues: CAWSRTGEGLETQYF. In DNA form, the CDR3 reads TGTGCCTGGAGTCGGACAGGGGAAGGGCTAGAGACCCAGTACTTC.

The genes are TRBV4-1 and TRBJ1-1, with 7 nucleotides matching TRBD1. Germline assignment: CDR1 MGHRA and CDR2 YSYEKL. The CDR3 sequence is 14 residues long. J gave up 10 bases and V 0 bases, and 8 bases lay outside the gene matches. This CDR3 reads CASSQDIKGAVAFF. In DNA form, the CDR3 reads TGCGCCAGCAGCCAAGATATCAAGGGGGCCGTAGCTTTCTTT.

As DNA, the CDR3 is TGTGCCAGCTCACCAGGGGCTGGAAACACCATATATTTT. This codes for CASSPGAGNTIYF. The rearrangement links TRBV18 to TRBJ1-3; D is undetermined. Deletions cut 2 bases from V and 2 bases from J, with 4 bases between. The germline V gene has CDR1 KGHSH and CDR2 LQKENI. The CDR3 length is 13 residues.